This T cell receptor beta chain was profiled in a study of blood T cell repertoires in COVID-19. Study information: In each case, the material was cDNA or gDNA derived from T cells, B-cell-depleted T cells, or PBMCs.

The V end lost 1 base, the J end lost 4 bases, and 7 bases lay between the germline ends. The CDR3 has 13 residues. Germline V gene lookup returns CDR1 SGHTA and CDR2 FQGNSA. TCRdb's table, derived via immunoSEQ multiplex PCR, lists solely in-frame clones and lacks some. The table records approximately 400,000 clones, about 91% of them present only once. This TCR came from a woman between 45 and 60 years old with COVID-19, enrolled during active disease. The material sequenced was peripheral blood. The chain joins TRBV7-2 to TRBJ1-1; no clear D. CDR3 nucleotide sequence: TGTGCCAGCAGCTTAGTCGGGATCACTGAAGCTTTCTTT. It translates to CASSLVGITEAFF.